There are a few counts of the clone carrying this TCR beta chain. Its target is unknown. Germline V gene lookup returns CDR1 SGHTA and CDR2 FQGTGA. V shed 0 bases and J shed 1 base, with 9 bases lying between them. The CDR3 is 15 residues long. This entry comes from a study of regulatory T cells in long-lasting Graves disease. General study points: Favored usage of TRBV28, TRBJ1-2 and TRBJ2-5 was recorded in persistent disease.

TCR beta libraries were built with iRepertoire HTBI primers and Arm-PCR of CDR3 regions. TCRdb called the multiplex PCR reads again in MiXCR, with one record for every CDR3 protein. This sample has about 660,000 distinct CDR3 sequences, with about 30% found just once. Stated time point: persistent/refractory GD, antithyroid drugs over 5 years with positive TRAb. The TCR library was made from RNA extracted from PBMCs. The gene calls are TRBV7-3 and TRBJ1-1; D not resolved. The source is a female donor with Graves disease. Sequencing used peripheral blood mononuclear cells (PBMCs), obtained when the disease was refractory, from a patient treated with antithyroid drugs. CDR3 in DNA: TGTGCCAGCAGCTTAACTGTCGCAACGAACACTGAAGCTTTCTTT. Translating it yields CASSLTVATNTEAFF.